This T cell receptor (beta chain) was documented in a study of blood T cell repertoires in COVID-19. Study overall: COVID-19 samples, acute and convalescent, were from the United States, Italy and Spain.

Libraries were prepared by immunoSEQ multiplex PCR; TCRdb keeps only in-frame clonotypes and omits some of them. The repertoire holds some 220,000 clones, with roughly 85% as singletons. The CDR3 length is 11 residues. This clone was detected once. Relative to the germline gene, one junction end is altered; a read error may explain this. The TCR was taken from a woman in her 70s with COVID-19, enrolled during active disease. Material for sequencing was peripheral blood. V and J are TRBV12-3 or TRBV12-4 and TRBJ1-2, with 10 bases lining up with TRBD1. CDR3 in DNA: TGTGCCAGCAGTTTCGGACAGGGGGGCGCCTTC. It translates to CASSFGQGGAF.